This TCR beta chain is from a study of blood T cell repertoires in COVID-19 (dated by TCRdb to the early 2020s). Broadly, across the study: The collaborator samples originated in the United States, Italy and Spain and spanned the acute and convalescent phases of COVID-19. The prospective study material was composed of cDNA or gDNA derived from T cells, B-cell-depleted T cells, or PBMCs. The dataset comprised deeply sampled blood TCRbeta repertoires from subjects exposed to, actively infected with, or recovered from COVID-19. The repertoires were made available in a free public database intended to serve as a resource for research on the immune response to SARS-CoV-2. The samples were drawn from two sources: the first 160 participants of the ongoing ImmuneRACE study, and 950 to 1,500 subjects contributed by 6 global collaborators. The sample metadata nearly always contained a de-identified subject ID, COVID-19 status, age in years and sex. Where available, HLA class I and class II types were taken from metadata supplied by the sample provider and were not determined by assay-based typing. What the work shows at the level of the full study, not this receptor alone: Clinical and demographic metadata were provided uncurated, with the amount varying by source and participant.

The collaborating institutions used their own protocols to collect whole blood in K2EDTA tubes. For TCRbeta analysis, collaborator samples were shipped as frozen whole blood, as isolated PBMCs, or as DNA extracted from either sample type. Taken from cysteine to phenylalanine, the CDR3 has 17 residues. The read is trimmed to its CDR3 DNA, 51 bases read in frame from base 1. The V end loses 1 base and the J end loses 0 bases, and a stretch of 10 bases separates them. The germline V gene yields SGHVS for CDR1 and FNYEAQ for CDR2. TCRbeta CDR3 regions were amplified from genomic DNA using the immunoSEQ Assay, a bias-controlled multiplex PCR. In the source study's methods: The number of nucleated cells in each sample was estimated from the amplification of reference gene primers within the assay. To quantify the absolute abundance of each unique TCRbeta CDR3 rearrangement, sequence reads were collapsed and filtered. For each sample, productive Simpson clonality was calculated as the square root of Simpson's diversity index over productive rearrangements. What TCRdb holds here is the immuneACCESS table cut down to in-frame rearrangements. Part of the clones is not present; checked against another copy, under half of the missing clones reflect an unresolved V gene, and the others are unexplained. That table gives V, J and clone size, and the DNA gave D and trimming. Present in this sample are 210,000 or so clones, almost 90% of which were seen just once. The ten largest account for more than 1.4% of the sample.

Concerning this clone itself: No cognate antigen has been identified for it. One base away there is no much larger clone; base qualities are not given.

The receptor comes from a man aged 18-30 years with active or convalescent COVID-19. The chain joins TRBV7-6 to TRBJ2-6; the D gene cannot be named for sure. Specimen: peripheral blood. The CDR3 protein sequence reads: CASSLDTVSSGANVLTF. The sequenced DNA is TGTGCCAGCAGCTTAGATACAGTGAGCTCTGGGGCCAACGTCCTGACTTTC. When the CDR3 is completed using the reference TRBV7-6 and TRBJ2-6 genes on either side, the full variable domain is GAGVSQSPRYKVTKRGQDVALRCDPISGHVSLYWYRQALGQGPEFLTYFNYEAQQDKSGLPNDRFSAERPEGSISTLTIQRTEQRDSAMYRCASSLDTVSSGANVLTFGAGSRLTVL.